Below are 12 T cell receptor beta chains sequenced from a single sample in a study of OX40 agonist ivuxolimab in advanced cancers. Some clones are missing from TCRdb's copy, which holds only in-frame ones; the method was immunoSEQ multiplex PCR. The table has 90,000 to 100,000 clones, about nine tenths seen once. Sequencing used CD4+ or CD8+ T cells sorted from blood, obtained in a trial of the OX40 agonist ivuxolimab. Receptors were obtained from an adult with an advanced solid tumor such as melanoma, head and neck, liver or kidney cancer.

The CDR3 protein is CASSYTESNTEAFF. The CDR3 DNA is TGTGCCAGCAGCTACACGGAATCGAACACTGAAGCTTTCTTT. V is TRBV5-5 and J is TRBJ1-1; D ambiguous. V was pared by 3 bases and J by 1 base, with 10 bases between. Germline CDR1 SGHKS, CDR2 YYEKEE (reference sequence). This CDR3 spans 14 amino acids.

The chain has TRBV11-2 and TRBJ2-3; D unclear. Germline CDR1 is SGHAT and CDR2 is FQNNGV. This CDR3 has 18 amino acids. The V end lost 1 base, the J end lost 0 bases, and 17 bases lay between the germline ends. The CDR3 loop reads CASSLAPFDGTSTDTQYF. CDR3 nucleotide sequence: TGTGCCAGCAGCTTAGCGCCATTCGACGGAACTAGCACAGATACGCAGTATTTT.

The chain is built from TRBV7-8 and TRBJ2-7, with D possibly being TRBD2 (5 bases). Per the germline V gene, CDR1 is SGHVS and CDR2 is FQNEAQ. CDR3 size: 15 residues. Trimming removed 3 bases at V and 0 bases at J, with 12 bases between. CDR3 DNA sequence: TGTGCCAGCAGCTTGTCAGGACTCCTCTCCTACGAGCAGTACGTC. Translating gives CASSLSGLLSYEQYV.

The chain carries TRBV6-1 and TRBJ2-7; possibly TRBD2 for D (5 bases). Trimming left V 2 bases short and J 3 bases short, with 11 bases between. Germline V gives CDR1 MNHNS, CDR2 SASEGT. The CDR3 consists of 14 residues. CDR3 DNA: TGTGCCAGCAGTGAACTGGAGCGGTTCTACGAGCAGTACGTC. Amino acids: CASSELERFYEQYV.

The V and J genes are TRBV5-1 and TRBJ2-7, with 11 bases lining up with TRBD2. V lost 4 bases, J lost 7 bases, and 10 bases stayed unmatched. CDR3 length: 15 residues. The germline V gene encodes CDR1 SGHRS and CDR2 YFSETQ. Written as DNA, the CDR3 is TGCGCCAGCAGCATACCACTAGCGGGAGTTCGAGAGCAGTACTTC. It encodes CASSIPLAGVREQYF.

V is TRBV18 and J is TRBJ2-5; 9 bases align to TRBD1. CDR1 and CDR2 from the germline V gene are KGHSH and LQKENI. The ends lost 2 bases at V and 5 bases at J; junction bases unmatched: 3. The CDR3 contains 14 residues. CDR3 in amino acids: CASSPAGQGETQYF. As DNA, the CDR3 is TGTGCCAGCTCACCAGCGGGACAGGGTGAGACCCAGTACTTC.

This sequence joins TRBV7-8 and TRBJ1-4, with TRBD1 matching over 8 bases. The ends lost 4 bases at V and 5 bases at J; junction bases unmatched: 3. The CDR3 runs 14 residues. Germline V gene data show CDR1 as SGHVS and CDR2 as FQNEAQ. Written as DNA, the CDR3 is TGTGCCAGCAGCTCAAGGACAGGGAATGAAAAACTGTTTTTT. Its translation is CASSSRTGNEKLFF.

The chain has TRBV5-1 and TRBJ2-5, with D tentatively TRBD1 (5 bases). Germline V gene sequence: CDR1 SGHRS, CDR2 YFSETQ. Trimming took 0 bases from V and 4 from J, leaving 10 bases between them. This CDR3 region has 14 residues. Here the CDR3 reads CASSLGQGRETQYF. The CDR3 DNA follows: TGCGCCAGCAGCTTGGGGCAGGGCCGAGAGACCCAGTACTTC.

The chain carries TRBV10-2 and TRBJ1-1, with D tentatively TRBD1 (5 bases). Germline V lookup: CDR1 WSHSY, CDR2 SAAADI. The CDR3 has 15 residues. Trimming took off 2 bases at V and 4 bases at J, with 14 bases between the two ends. CDR3 amino acids: CASSEPGQGLTEAFF. DNA of the CDR3: TGCGCCAGCAGTGAGCCGGGGCAGGGTCTCACTGAAGCTTTCTTT.

V and J are TRBV6-5 and TRBJ2-5, with 7 bases identical to TRBD2. Germline assignment: CDR1 MNHEY and CDR2 SVGAGI. The CDR3 contains 14 residues. V was pared by 0 bases and J by 4 bases, with 2 bases of the junction left unmatched. In DNA, the CDR3 is TGTGCCAGCAGTTACTCGGGGGGGAGAGAGACCCAGTACTTC. Amino acids: CASSYSGGRETQYF.

The V and J genes are TRBV19 and TRBJ1-2, with no clear D. The CDR3 has 14 amino acids. V lost 2 bases to trimming and J lost 2 bases, with 9 bases between them. Per the germline V gene, CDR1 is LNHDA and CDR2 is SQIVND (reference sequence). In nucleotides, the CDR3 is TGTGCCAGTAGTATAAATCGACCCAACTATGGCTACACCTTC. Protein: CASSINRPNYGYTF.

A note on this clone: Other DNA sequences within the sample encode an identical CDR3. The genes are TRBV7-9 and TRBJ2-2, with 7 positions matching TRBD1. Germline V gives CDR1 SEHNR, CDR2 FQNEAQ (reference sequence). The CDR3 sequence is 15 residues long. The junction had 4 bases not matched to a gene; V was cut back by 5 bases and J by 1 base. The CDR3, as DNA: TGTGCCAGCAGCCCTGACAGGGTGAACACCGGGGAGCTGTTTTTT. This sequence encodes CASSPDRVNTGELFF. Complete variable domain (other parts from reference TRBV7-9 and TRBJ2-2): DTGVSQNPRHKITKRGQNVTFRCDPISEHNRLYWYRQTLGQGPEFLTYFQNEAQLEKSRLLSDRFSAERPKGSFSTLEIQRTEQGDSAMYLCASSPDRVNTGELFFGEGSRLTVL.